Described below is a single T cell receptor beta chain sequence and its context. Its antigen is unknown. V lost 4 bases and J lost 0; bases outside the gene matches: 7. The CDR3 is made up of 16 amino acids. Germline V lookup: CDR1 LNHDA, CDR2 SQIVND (reference sequence). This sample stems from a study of T cell responses to AZD1222 COVID-19 vaccine. The study, taken as a whole, reports: Repertoire sampling was restricted to post-peak T cell response timepoints. Reports say nearly half of spike-specific TCRs go after unmutated variant regions. Clonal diversity was possibly underestimated, and the donors were mostly white British, with more females.

The data were produced by immunoSEQ multiplex PCR, yet TCRdb's version contains in-frame clones alone and is incomplete. The sample lists fewer than 110,000 clones, about 85% seen once, with 4.8% in the top ten. The sample in question was peripheral blood, obtained 28 days after the second AZD1222 dose. This TCR was sampled from an adult who received the AZD1222 COVID-19 vaccine. The chain employs TRBV19 and TRBJ1-1; 8 bases map to TRBD1. For the CDR3, the DNA is TGTGCCAGTAGTAGCCTGCCGGGACAGGTGAACACTGAAGCTTTCTTT. It translates to CASSSLPGQVNTEAFF.